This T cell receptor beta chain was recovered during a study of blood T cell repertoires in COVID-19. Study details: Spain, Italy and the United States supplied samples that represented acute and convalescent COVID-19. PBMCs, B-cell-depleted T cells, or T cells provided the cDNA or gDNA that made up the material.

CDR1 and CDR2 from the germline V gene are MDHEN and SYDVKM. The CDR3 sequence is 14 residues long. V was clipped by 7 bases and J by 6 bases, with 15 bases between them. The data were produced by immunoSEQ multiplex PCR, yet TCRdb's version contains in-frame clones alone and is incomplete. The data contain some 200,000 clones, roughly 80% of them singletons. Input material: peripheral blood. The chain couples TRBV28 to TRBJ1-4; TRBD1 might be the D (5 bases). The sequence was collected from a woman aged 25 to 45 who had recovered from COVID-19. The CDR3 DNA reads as TGTGCCAGCACACCTCTGGACACACATGAAAAACTGTTTTTT. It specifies CASTPLDTHEKLFF.